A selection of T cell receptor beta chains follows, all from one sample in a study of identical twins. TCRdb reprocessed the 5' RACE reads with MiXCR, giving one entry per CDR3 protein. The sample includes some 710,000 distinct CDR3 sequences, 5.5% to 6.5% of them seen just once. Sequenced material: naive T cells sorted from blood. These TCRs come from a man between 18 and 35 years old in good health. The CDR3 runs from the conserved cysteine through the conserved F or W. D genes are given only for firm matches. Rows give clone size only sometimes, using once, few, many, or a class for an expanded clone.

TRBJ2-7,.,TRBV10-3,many,CAIRQQGYYEQYF,TGTGCCATCAGGCAACAGGGCTACTACGAGCAGTACTTC
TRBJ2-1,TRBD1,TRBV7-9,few,CASSSLRDRGYNEQFF,TGTGCCAGCAGCTCTTTGCGGGACAGGGGATACAATGAGCAGTTCTTC
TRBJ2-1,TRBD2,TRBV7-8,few,CASSLAGTSGVEQFF,TGTGCCAGCAGCTTAGCGGGGACTAGCGGGGTTGAGCAGTTCTTC
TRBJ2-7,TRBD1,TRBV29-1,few,CSVARGLNEQYF,TGCAGCGTTGCCAGGGGGCTGAACGAGCAGTACTTC
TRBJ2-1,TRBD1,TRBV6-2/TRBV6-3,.,CASRGTGATYNEQFF,TGTGCCAGCAGGGGGACAGGGGCCACCTACAATGAGCAGTTCTTC
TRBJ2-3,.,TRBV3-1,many,CASSQAGPGFSTDTQYF,TGTGCCAGCAGCCAAGCCGGACCGGGGTTTAGCACAGATACGCAGTATTTT
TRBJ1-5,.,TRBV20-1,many,CSAIPTNQPQHF,TGCAGTGCGATTCCTACCAATCAGCCCCAGCATTTT
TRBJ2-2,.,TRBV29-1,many,CSVEVWTQAGGTGELFF,TGCAGCGTTGAAGTGTGGACCCAAGCCGGGGGCACCGGGGAGCTGTTTTTT
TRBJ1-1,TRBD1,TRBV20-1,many,CSARGEQGADTEAFF,TGCAGTGCTAGGGGGGAACAGGGGGCCGACACTGAAGCTTTCTTT
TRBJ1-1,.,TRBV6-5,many,CASSLGTTFEAFF,TGTGCCAGCAGTTTAGGGACCACTTTTGAAGCTTTCTTT
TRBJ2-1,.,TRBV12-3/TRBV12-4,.,CASRLHGPHNKFF,TGTGCCAGCCGGCTCCACGGGCCACACAATAAGTTCTTC
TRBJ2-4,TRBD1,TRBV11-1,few,CASSLGDRRIAPKNIQYF,TGTGCCAGCAGCTTAGGGGACAGGCGAATCGCCCCCAAAAACATTCAGTACTTC
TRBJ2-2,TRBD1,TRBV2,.,CASSAGTGGSGELFF,TGTGCCAGCAGCGCAGGGACAGGGGGCTCCGGGGAGCTGTTTTTT
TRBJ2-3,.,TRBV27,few,CASSLSPRGGTDTQYF,TGTGCCAGCAGTTTATCGCCAAGGGGGGGCACAGATACGCAGTATTTT
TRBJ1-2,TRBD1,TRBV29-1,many,CSVQGARASGYTF,TGCAGCGTACAGGGGGCGCGGGCTTCTGGCTACACCTTC
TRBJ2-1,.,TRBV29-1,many,CSVPRLDYLNEQFF,TGCAGCGTTCCCCGACTAGACTACTTAAATGAGCAGTTCTTC
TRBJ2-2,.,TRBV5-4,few,CASSLASRPGELFF,TGTGCCAGCAGCCTAGCCTCCCGGCCCGGGGAGCTGTTTTTT
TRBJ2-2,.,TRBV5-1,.,CASSADRTGELFF,TGCGCCAGCAGCGCCGACCGAACCGGGGAGCTGTTTTTT
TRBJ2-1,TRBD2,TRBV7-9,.,CASSDTGRAPYNEQFF,TGTGCCAGCAGCGACACCGGGAGGGCACCCTACAATGAGCAGTTCTTC
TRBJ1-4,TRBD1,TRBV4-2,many,CASSQEDPSTGAALGEKLFF,TGTGCCAGCAGCCAAGAGGACCCTTCAACAGGGGCGGCACTAGGTGAAAAACTGTTTTTT
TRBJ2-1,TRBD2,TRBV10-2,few,CASRIPGGPDEQFF,TGCGCCAGCAGGATCCCGGGAGGGCCGGATGAGCAGTTCTTC
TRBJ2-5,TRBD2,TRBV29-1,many,CSVRGSKPVKETQYF,TGCAGCGTTCGCGGGAGTAAGCCTGTTAAAGAGACCCAGTACTTC
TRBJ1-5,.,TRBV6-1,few,CASSPGPGGPQHF,TGTGCCAGCAGTCCGGGGCCTGGGGGGCCCCAGCATTTT
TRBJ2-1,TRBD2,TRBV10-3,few,CAISGGEREEEQFF,TGTGCCATCAGTGGGGGGGAGCGGGAGGAAGAGCAGTTCTTC
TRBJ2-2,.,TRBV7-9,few,CASPIDWVTGELFF,TGTGCCAGTCCGATCGATTGGGTGACCGGGGAGCTGTTTTTT
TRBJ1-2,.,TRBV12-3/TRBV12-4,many,CASSFREYYGYTF,TGTGCCAGCAGTTTCCGGGAATACTATGGCTACACCTTC
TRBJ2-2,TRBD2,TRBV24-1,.,CATRDPGLAATGELFF,TGTGCCACCAGAGACCCGGGACTAGCGGCCACCGGGGAGCTGTTTTTT
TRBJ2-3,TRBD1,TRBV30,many,CAWRTGLVLDTQYF,TGTGCCTGGAGGACAGGGTTGGTTTTAGATACGCAGTATTTT
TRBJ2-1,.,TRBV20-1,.,CSAKRSRNNEQFF,TGCAGTGCTAAAAGGAGCCGTAACAATGAGCAGTTCTTC
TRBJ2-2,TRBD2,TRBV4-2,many,CASSQSLAGVTGGELFF,TGTGCCAGCAGCCAAAGTCTAGCGGGAGTTACGGGCGGGGAGCTGTTTTTT
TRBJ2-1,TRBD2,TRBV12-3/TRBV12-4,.,CASSLFSLAGGPSSYNEQFF,TGTGCCAGCAGTTTATTCTCGCTAGCGGGAGGGCCGAGCTCCTACAATGAGCAGTTCTTC
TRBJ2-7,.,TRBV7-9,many,CASGLALSYEQYF,TGTGCCAGCGGCCTAGCGTTATCCTACGAGCAGTACTTC
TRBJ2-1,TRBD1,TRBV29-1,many,CSVNHRDRVSNEQFF,TGCAGCGTCAACCACCGGGACAGAGTATCGAATGAGCAGTTCTTC
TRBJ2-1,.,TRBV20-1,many,CSARLWTGVLQFF,TGCAGTGCTAGACTCTGGACCGGAGTACTCCAGTTCTTC
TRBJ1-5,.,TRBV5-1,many,CASSLVGNKNQPQHF,TGCGCCAGCAGCTTGGTGGGAAACAAGAATCAGCCCCAGCATTTT
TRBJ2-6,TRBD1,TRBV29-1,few,CSVVGDSSGANVLTF,TGCAGCGTTGTGGGGGACAGCTCTGGGGCCAACGTCCTGACTTTC
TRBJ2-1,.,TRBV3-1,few,CATRGGGSNEQFF,TGTGCCACCCGTGGGGGCGGGAGCAATGAGCAGTTCTTC
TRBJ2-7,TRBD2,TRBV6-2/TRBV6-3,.,CASSPGGTGLARRPYEQYF,TGTGCCAGCAGCCCGGGGGGGACGGGACTAGCGAGGCGCCCCTACGAGCAGTACTTC
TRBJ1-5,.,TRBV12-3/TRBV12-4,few,CASSKRGGLGGNQPQHF,TGTGCCAGCAGCAAAAGGGGGGGGCTGGGGGGCAATCAGCCCCAGCATTTT
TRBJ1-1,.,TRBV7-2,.,CASSHGGRNTEAFF,TGTGCCAGCAGCCACGGGGGGCGGAACACTGAAGCTTTCTTT
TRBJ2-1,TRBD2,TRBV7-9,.,CASSRAASGNNEQFF,TGTGCCAGCAGCCGCGCCGCTAGCGGAAACAATGAGCAGTTCTTC
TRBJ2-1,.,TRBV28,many,CASRSRDWRNEQFF,TGTGCCAGCCGAAGCCGGGACTGGCGGAATGAGCAGTTCTTC
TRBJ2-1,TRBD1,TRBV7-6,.,CASYENEGQGSNEQFF,TGTGCCAGCTACGAAAACGAGGGACAGGGTAGCAATGAGCAGTTCTTC
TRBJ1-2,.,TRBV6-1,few,CASSEAQETVDTF,TGTGCCAGCAGTGAAGCACAGGAAACCGTGGACACCTTC
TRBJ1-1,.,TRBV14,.,CASSQWTGFTEAFF,TGTGCCAGCAGCCAGTGGACGGGTTTTACTGAAGCTTTCTTT
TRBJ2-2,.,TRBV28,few,CASSPIKRYGTGELFF,TGTGCCAGCAGTCCTATTAAGCGCTATGGGACCGGGGAGCTGTTTTTT
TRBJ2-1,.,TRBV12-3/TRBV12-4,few,CASSETYNEQFF,TGTGCCAGCTCGGAAACCTACAATGAGCAGTTCTTC